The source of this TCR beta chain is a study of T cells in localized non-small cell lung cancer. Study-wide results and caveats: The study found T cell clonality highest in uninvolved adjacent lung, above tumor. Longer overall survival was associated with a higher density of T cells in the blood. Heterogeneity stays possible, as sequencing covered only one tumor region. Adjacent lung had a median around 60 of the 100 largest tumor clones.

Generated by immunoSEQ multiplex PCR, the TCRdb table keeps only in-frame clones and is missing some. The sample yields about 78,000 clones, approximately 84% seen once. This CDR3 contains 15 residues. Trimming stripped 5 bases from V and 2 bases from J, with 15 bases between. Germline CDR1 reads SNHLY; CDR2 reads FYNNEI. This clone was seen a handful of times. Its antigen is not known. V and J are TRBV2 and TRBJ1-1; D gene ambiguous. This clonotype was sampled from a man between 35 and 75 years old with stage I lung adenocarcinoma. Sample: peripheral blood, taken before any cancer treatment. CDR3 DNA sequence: TGTGCCAGCAGTCTTCCCCTTTCTGGAAACACTGAAGCTTTCTTT. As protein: CASSLPLSGNTEAFF.